Shown below are 30 T cell receptor beta chains from a single sample sequenced in a study of CD8 T cells in ankylosing spondylitis. TCRdb re-called the 5' RACE reads through MiXCR, storing one row per CDR3 protein. The table records tens of thousands of distinct CDR3 sequences, around 25% of them present only once. The sequenced sample consisted of blood, either unsorted or a sorted T cell fraction (not recorded which). The receptor source for this set is a male donor with ankylosing spondylitis or in good health (not recorded which).

This clonotype has just a few counts. The chain uses TRBV12-3 or TRBV12-4 and TRBJ2-1, with 13 bases lining up with TRBD2. The CDR3 runs to 17 residues. V dropped 8 bases and J dropped 0; count of bases not matched to a gene: 7. CDR3 nucleotides: TGTGCCAGCCAGGGACTAGCGGGAAAGAGCTCCTACAATGAGCAGTTCTTC. Translating gives CASQGLAGKSSYNEQFF.

This clonotype was seen only a few times. The chain has TRBV5-1 and TRBJ1-1; the D gene is possibly TRBD1 (5 bases). The V end lost 4 bases, the J end lost 10 bases, and 20 bases lay between the germline ends. The length of the CDR3 is 14 residues. The germline V gene has CDR1 SGHRS and CDR2 YFSETQ. CDR3 in DNA: TGCGCCAGCAGCGAAGGGGCCGAAACGCTCCGAGCTTTCTTT. Translated, it gives CASSEGAETLRAFF.

This clonotype came up a few times. The chain has TRBV9 and TRBJ2-3; D is undetermined. V dropped 4 bases and J dropped 3 bases, with 15 bases sitting between them. The CDR3 is 15 amino acids. CDR1 is SGDLS and CDR2 is YYNGEE in the germline V gene. The CDR3: CASSPSGLHTDTQYF. In DNA form, the CDR3 reads TGTGCCAGCAGCCCATCCGGGCTGCATACAGATACGCAGTATTTT.

This clonotype was detected a few times. This chain uses TRBV5-4 with TRBJ2-7; 7 bases are shared with TRBD2. V gave up 4 bases and J gave up 9 bases; unmatched junction bases: 16. This CDR3 is built from 15 residues. Germline values: CDR1 SGHNT, CDR2 YYREEE (reference sequence). The CDR3 sequence: CASSGGGEGEAVQYV. The CDR3 bases are TGTGCCAGCAGCGGCGGGGGTGAGGGTGAGGCGGTGCAGTACGTC.

The genes are TRBV7-3 and TRBJ1-2; the match to TRBD1 covers 7 bases. In germline, CDR1 is SGHTA, CDR2 FQGTGA. Losses at the gene ends were 5 bases for V and 4 bases for J; bases not matched to a gene: 10. The CDR3 totals 15 residues. The CDR3 protein is CASSPLGGGAYGYTF. The CDR3 DNA follows: TGTGCCAGCAGCCCCCTTGGAGGGGGCGCCTATGGCTACACCTTC.

This clonotype was counted ten times or more. This chain uses TRBV18 with TRBJ1-2; tentative D call: TRBD1 (5 bases). Germline values: CDR1 KGHSH, CDR2 LQKENI. V was shortened by 3 bases and J by 8 bases, with 13 bases between the two germline ends. The CDR3 length is 13 residues. The CDR3 sequence is CASSPGLRRGYTF. CDR3 DNA sequence: TGTGCCAGCTCACCGGGGCTTCGGCGCGGCTACACCTTC.

The rearrangement links TRBV2 to TRBJ2-7; D is undetermined. Trimming pared 7 bases from V and 6 bases from J, leaving 10 bases between. This CDR3 is built from 11 residues. The germline V gene has CDR1 SNHLY and CDR2 FYNNEI. The CDR3 region is CASTQRSEQYV. DNA of the CDR3: TGTGCCAGCACTCAGCGTTCCGAGCAGTACGTC.

This clonotype was observed a few times. This chain connects TRBV7-2 to TRBJ2-7; D uncertain. CDR3 length equals 14 residues. The ends were cut back, 1 base at V and 2 bases at J, with 9 bases in the middle. CDR1 is SGHTA, CDR2 FQGNSA, per germline. The CDR3 DNA reads TGTGCCAGCAGCTTAGATATCGGACCCTACGAGCAGTACTTC. This gives the protein CASSLDIGPYEQYF.

This clonotype was recorded a few times. The V call is TRBV18, the J call TRBJ1-1; the match to TRBD1 covers 11 bases. The V gene end was trimmed by 3 bases and the J gene end by 4 bases; junction bases not matched to a gene: 4. Germline CDR1 and CDR2: KGHSH and LQKENI. CDR3 length: 15 amino acids. CDR3 region: CASSPTGQGVTEAFF. In DNA form, the CDR3 reads TGTGCCAGCTCACCGACGGGACAGGGGGTCACTGAAGCTTTCTTT.

This rearrangement joins TRBV28 to TRBJ1-4; D perhaps matches TRBD1 (5 bases). Germline values: CDR1 MDHEN, CDR2 SYDVKM. The CDR3 loop spans 14 amino acids. Trimming removed 1 base from V and 7 bases from J, with 10 bases in between. The CDR3 spells CASSLLSGIEKLFF. DNA for the CDR3: TGTGCCAGCAGTTTATTGTCAGGGATTGAAAAACTGTTTTTT.

V and J are TRBV6-5 and TRBJ2-7; D remains ambiguous. V gave up 2 bases and J gave up 6 bases, with 11 bases separating them. The V gene's germline CDR1 is MNHEY and CDR2 SVGAGI. The CDR3 is made up of 13 amino acids. The CDR3 loop reads CASSYGSASEQYF. CDR3 coding DNA: TGTGCCAGCAGTTACGGCTCAGCCTCCGAGCAGTACTTC.

As for this clonotype: One junction end does not reproduce the germline sequence, and a read error may be involved. J is TRBJ1-4 and V is TRBV5-6; no firm D call. This CDR3 is 12 amino acids long. The V gene's germline CDR1 is SGHDT and CDR2 YYEEEE. This CDR3 reads CASSLTDRHEIF. The CDR3 bases are TGTGCCAGCAGCCTAACCGACCGCCATGAGATTTTT. The full variable domain, rest sourced from reference TRBV5-6 and TRBJ1-4, is DAGVTQSPTHLIKTRGQQVTLRCSPKSGHDTVSWYQQALGQGPQFIFQYYEEEERQRGNFPDRFSGHQFPNYSSELNVNALLLGDSALYLCASSLTDRHEIFGSGTQLSVL.

This clonotype occurred many times. V gene TRBV10-3 combines with J gene TRBJ2-1; D unresolved. From germline, CDR1 is ENHRY and CDR2 SYGVKD. The CDR3 consists of 11 residues. The V end lost 6 bases, the J end lost 5 bases, and 5 bases lay between the germline ends. CDR3 DNA: TGTGCCATCAGGACCGACAATGAGCAGTTCTTC. As protein: CAIRTDNEQFF.

In the case of this clonotype: This may be a read error: a much more frequent sequence differs by one nucleotide. The V call is TRBV5-1, the J call TRBJ2-7; no firm D call. The germline V gene has CDR1 SGHRS and CDR2 YFSETQ. This CDR3 comprises 13 residues. The CDR3 is CASSLDTYYDQYF. The CDR3 bases are TGCGCCAGCAGCTTGGACACCTACTACGACCAGTACTTC. The variable domain in full, with the rest retrieved from reference TRBV5-1 and TRBJ2-7, is KAGVTQTPRYLIKTRGQQVTLSCSPISGHRSVSWYQQTPGQGLQFLFEYFSETQRNKGNFPGRFSGRQFSNSRSEMNVSTLELGDSALYLCASSLDTYYDQYFGPGTRLTVT.

The chain employs TRBV28 and TRBJ1-5; D may be TRBD1 (6 bases). V was pared by 7 bases and J by 3 bases, with 16 bases between. The germline gives CDR1 MDHEN, CDR2 SYDVKM. This CDR3 comprises 15 residues. CDR3 DNA: TGTGCCAGCACCAAGCTAGACAGGCTCAATCAGCCCCAGCATTTT. It is translated as CASTKLDRLNQPQHF.

The sample holds a few counts of this clonotype. The chain carries TRBV18 and TRBJ2-1, with D tentatively TRBD2 (5 bases). The CDR3 is 15 amino acids. CDR1 KGHSH and CDR2 LQKENI come from the germline V gene. V lost 6 bases, J lost 8 bases, and 20 bases lay in between. CDR3 DNA sequence: TGTGCCAGCTCCCCGGACTCACCTCGGCGGCATGAGCAGTTCTTC. Its protein product is CASSPDSPRRHEQFF.

The genes are TRBV12-3 or TRBV12-4 and TRBJ1-1, with unresolved D. Deletions cut 6 bases from V and 0 bases from J, with 8 bases between. This CDR3 comprises 13 residues. CDR3 in DNA: TGTGCCAGCAGGATGATAATGAACACTGAAGCTTTCTTT. Its protein is CASRMIMNTEAFF.

The V gene is TRBV7-9, the J gene TRBJ2-7; D ambiguous. Looked up from germline, CDR1 is SEHNR and CDR2 is FQNEAQ (reference sequence). The CDR3 totals 13 residues. The V end lost 3 bases, the J end lost 0 bases, and 6 bases lay between the germline ends. CDR3: CASSFFTSYEQYF. The CDR3 coding sequence is TGTGCCAGCAGCTTTTTCACCTCCTACGAGCAGTACTTC.

The genes are TRBV20-1 and TRBJ1-4; TRBD1 matches 7 bases. This CDR3 spans 15 amino acids. Germline values: CDR1 DFQATT, CDR2 SNEGSKA (reference sequence). With V trimmed by 3 bases and J by 8 bases, 12 bases remained unmatched. The CDR3 here is CSARLSEGAGEKLFF. CDR3 nucleotide sequence: TGCAGTGCTAGGTTGTCGGAGGGGGCCGGGGAAAAACTGTTTTTT.

In this sample, this clonotype turned up a few times. This chain uses TRBV20-1 with TRBJ2-1; 7 bases are shared with TRBD2. Germline-derived CDR1 and CDR2 are DFQATT and SNEGSKA (reference sequence). CDR3 length: 17 amino acids. With V trimmed by 3 bases and J by 2 bases, 13 bases remained unmatched. The CDR3 spells CSARTGLTTQAYNEQFF. The CDR3, as DNA: TGCAGTGCTAGGACGGGACTAACTACTCAGGCCTACAATGAGCAGTTCTTC.

The rearrangement uses TRBV9 and TRBJ2-3, with D hard to call. From germline, CDR1 is SGDLS and CDR2 YYNGEE. V lost 5 bases to trimming and J lost 4 bases, with 11 bases between them. The CDR3 loop spans 13 amino acids. For the CDR3, the DNA is TGTGCCAGCAGTCGGGCCTTCTCAGATACGCAGTATTTT. Protein: CASSRAFSDTQYF.

This chain joins TRBV29-1 and TRBJ2-5, with 9 bases lining up with TRBD1. The CDR3 length is 12 residues. Looked up from germline, CDR1 is SQVTM and CDR2 is ANQGSEA. V was clipped by 6 bases and J by 9 bases; unmatched bases: 8. The CDR3 loop reads CSVGQGSGSQYF. The CDR3 DNA is TGCAGCGTCGGACAGGGGTCAGGTTCCCAGTACTTC.

The chain joins TRBV7-8 to TRBJ2-1; 10 bases are shared with TRBD1. The J segment lost 7 bases and the V segment lost 5 bases, leaving 8 bases of the junction unmatched. This CDR3 is built from 15 residues. Germline V gives CDR1 SGHVS, CDR2 FQNEAQ. The CDR3 sequence: CASSRGQGVGNEQFF. CDR3 bases: TGTGCCAGCAGCCGCGGACAGGGGGTAGGAAATGAGCAGTTCTTC.

The rearrangement uses TRBV7-2 and TRBJ2-3, with no clear D. The CDR3 covers 13 residues. CDR1 and CDR2 (germline): SGHTA, FQGNSA. V was shortened by 4 bases and J by 5 bases, with 10 bases between the two germline ends. CDR3 amino acids: CASSSIAVDTQYF. The CDR3 region has the DNA TGTGCCAGCAGCTCTATAGCAGTAGATACGCAGTATTTT.

The chain has TRBV30 and TRBJ2-7, with D perhaps given as TRBD1 or TRBD2 (5 bases each). Germline-derived CDR1 and CDR2 are GTSNPN and SVGIG (reference sequence). The CDR3 has 15 residues. V shed 1 base and J shed 3 bases, with 16 bases lying between them. The CDR3 loop reads CAWSDGGAAVYEQYF. CDR3 DNA sequence: TGTGCCTGGAGTGATGGGGGAGCTGCTGTCTACGAGCAGTACTTC.

This chain connects TRBV6-4 to TRBJ2-1; 10 bases are a match to TRBD2. Germline V gene sequence: CDR1 MRHNA, CDR2 SNTAGT. CDR3 length: 17 residues. Trimming took 3 bases from V and 6 from J; bases not matched to a gene: 11. The CDR3, as DNA: TGTGCCAGCAGTGAGGGAGTTCTAGCGGGAGTTGTCAATGAGCAGTTCTTC. Residues: CASSEGVLAGVVNEQFF.

The chain links TRBV20-1 to TRBJ2-2; possible D gene TRBD2, 6 bases. Trimming removed 0 bases at V and 4 bases at J, with 9 bases between. CDR3 length: 14 amino acids. Germline CDR1 and CDR2: DFQATT and SNEGSKA (reference sequence). CDR3 bases: TGCAGTGCTAGAGATTACGGGGGCACCGGGGAGCTGTTTTTT. Protein sequence: CSARDYGGTGELFF.

The rearrangement uses TRBV7-9 and TRBJ1-5; D not resolved. This CDR3 has 13 residues. Trimming removed 3 bases from V and 4 bases from J, with 7 bases in between. Looked up from germline, CDR1 is SEHNR and CDR2 is FQNEAQ (reference sequence). The CDR3 sequence: CASSFDGNQPQHF. Here the CDR3 DNA reads TGTGCCAGCAGCTTCGACGGGAATCAGCCCCAGCATTTT.

This clonotype has a handful of counts. The chain carries TRBV15 and TRBJ2-1, with 7 bases identical to TRBD2. The CDR3 spans 14 residues. Germline values: CDR1 LNHNV, CDR2 YYDKDF (reference sequence). CDR3 DNA sequence: TGTGCTTCCGGAAGCCGGGAGGTTAGGCATGAGCAGTTCTTC. It yields the protein CASGSREVRHEQFF.

The chain recombines TRBV7-8 with TRBJ2-3, with D possibly being TRBD1 (6 bases). The V gene lost 4 bases and the J gene lost 0 bases, with 11 bases spanning the gap. Germline values: CDR1 SGHVS, CDR2 FQNEAQ. The CDR3 has 15 residues. The CDR3 region has the DNA TGTGCCAGCAGCTGGGGGCTGGAAAGCACAGATACGCAGTATTTT. Residues: CASSWGLESTDTQYF.